The next 15 T cell receptor beta chains were all read from a single sample in a study of OX40 agonist ivuxolimab in advanced cancers. Clones were sequenced by immunoSEQ multiplex PCR, and TCRdb holds only the in-frame ones, with some missing. The table has 80,000 or so clones, about 92% seen once. Material: CD4+ or CD8+ T cells sorted from blood, obtained in a trial of the OX40 agonist ivuxolimab. These receptors all stem from an adult with an advanced solid tumor such as melanoma, head and neck, liver or kidney cancer.

The chain uses TRBV10-3 and TRBJ2-7, with 10 bases matching TRBD2. The CDR3 contains 15 residues. Germline trimming cut 4 bases from V and 1 base from J; bases unmatched to any gene: 4. Germline V gene data show CDR1 as ENHRY and CDR2 as SYGVKD. The CDR3 DNA follows: TGTGCCATCAGTGCGGCTAGCGGGGGATCCTACGAGCAGTACTTC. Encoded protein: CAISAASGGSYEQYF.

The chain recombines TRBV7-2 with TRBJ2-7; 8 bases agree with TRBD2. The CDR3 covers 15 residues. Trimming took 0 bases from V and 1 from J; bases not matched to a gene: 2. CDR1 SGHTA and CDR2 FQGNSA come from the germline V gene. CDR3 nucleotide sequence: TGTGCCAGCAGCTTAGCTAGCGGGACTTCCTACGAGCAGTACTTC. Protein product: CASSLASGTSYEQYF.

This sequence joins TRBV7-6 and TRBJ2-5; 7 nucleotides line up with TRBD1. The CDR3 spans 16 residues. Trimming removed 5 bases from V and 5 bases from J; junction bases left unmatched: 14. Germline-derived CDR1 and CDR2 are SGHVS and FNYEAQ. The CDR3: CASSPRGGRGMETQYF. CDR3 nucleotide sequence: TGTGCCAGCAGCCCACGTGGTGGCAGGGGGATGGAGACCCAGTACTTC.

V is TRBV20-1 and J is TRBJ1-2; the D is unclear. Germline-derived CDR1 and CDR2 are DFQATT and SNEGSKA (reference sequence). The CDR3 is 11 amino acids. V gave up 3 bases and J gave up 4 bases, with 6 bases separating them. The CDR3 bases are TGCAGTGCTAGCCTGCCCTATGGCTACACCTTC. Residues: CSASLPYGYTF.

The chain is built from TRBV9 and TRBJ1-2; D might be TRBD1 (6 bases). The CDR3 has 17 amino acids. The V end was cut by 0 bases, the J end by 4 bases, with 19 bases between. Germline CDR1 SGDLS, CDR2 YYNGEE. CDR3 nucleotides: TGTGCCAGCAGCGTAGAGGCTCTCACCCGGGGGCTCTATGGCTACACCTTC. Translation gives CASSVEALTRGLYGYTF.

J is TRBJ1-4 and V is TRBV18; D is ambiguous. Germline lookup yields CDR1 KGHSH and CDR2 LQKENI. The CDR3 sequence is 15 residues long. Trimming left V 2 bases short and J 1 base short, with 8 bases between. The CDR3 spells CASSPTRGTNEKLFF. Here the CDR3 DNA reads TGTGCCAGCTCACCAACCAGAGGAACTAATGAAAAACTGTTTTTT.

The chain has TRBV7-8 and TRBJ2-1; 9 nucleotides match TRBD1. Germline V gives CDR1 SGHVS, CDR2 FQNEAQ. The CDR3 loop spans 15 amino acids. Losses at the gene ends were 4 bases for V and 4 bases for J; bases not matched to a gene: 5. The CDR3 sequence: CASSSPGTGYNEQFF. The DNA of the CDR3 is TGTGCCAGCAGCTCTCCCGGGACAGGGTACAATGAGCAGTTCTTC. Complete variable domain (other parts from reference TRBV7-8 and TRBJ2-1): GAGVSQSPRYKVAKRGQDVALRCDPISGHVSLFWYQQALGQGPEFLTYFQNEAQLDKSGLPSDRFFAERPEGSVSTLKIQRTQQEDSAVYLCASSSPGTGYNEQFFGPGTRLTVL.

The CDR3 is CASSLAEGTGYTF. The CDR3 coding sequence is TGTGCCAGCAGCTTAGCCGAGGGGACGGGCTACACCTTC. The rearrangement uses TRBV7-8 and TRBJ1-2; maybe TRBD1 (5 bases). Trimming took 0 bases from V and 8 from J, leaving 10 bases between them. The CDR3 runs 13 residues. Germline values: CDR1 SGHVS, CDR2 FQNEAQ.

The rearrangement uses TRBV11-3 and TRBJ2-1; D is undetermined. The V gene's germline CDR1 is SGHNT and CDR2 YENEEA. This CDR3 spans 12 amino acids. Trimming left V 0 bases short and J 10 bases short, with 7 bases between. The CDR3 reads CASSLDPGEQFF. The DNA of the CDR3 is TGTGCCAGCAGCTTAGACCCAGGAGAGCAGTTCTTC.

The chain employs TRBV11-3 and TRBJ2-7; D unresolved. The CDR3 totals 14 residues. The V end lost 8 bases, the J end lost 0 bases, and 14 bases lay between the germline ends. The germline V gene encodes CDR1 SGHNT and CDR2 YENEEA. The CDR3 DNA follows: TGTGCCAGCGGCCGTGGGGTCGCCTCCTACGAGCAGTACTTC. This encodes CASGRGVASYEQYF.

V is TRBV6-1 and J is TRBJ1-5, with 10 bases matching TRBD1. With V trimmed by 7 bases and J by 4 bases, 7 bases remained unmatched. CDR3 length equals 15 residues. CDR1 and CDR2 from the germline V gene are MNHNS and SASEGT. DNA of the CDR3: TGTGCCAGCACCCGGGACAGGGGATTTAATCAGCCCCAGCATTTT. Its protein is CASTRDRGFNQPQHF.

The gene calls are TRBV28 and TRBJ2-7, with TRBD2 identical over 13 bases. The V gene end was trimmed by 5 bases and the J gene end by 4 bases; junction bases not matched to a gene: 11. This CDR3 comprises 17 residues. In germline, CDR1 is MDHEN, CDR2 SYDVKM. The CDR3 region is CASSTRGTSGAGYEQYF. CDR3 coding DNA: TGTGCCAGCAGTACACGAGGGACTAGCGGGGCGGGGTACGAGCAGTACTTC.

V is TRBV19 and J is TRBJ1-1; D gene uncertain. Trimming left V 6 bases short and J 4 bases short, with 12 bases between. The CDR3 totals 13 residues. The germline V gene has CDR1 LNHDA and CDR2 SQIVND (reference sequence). The CDR3 DNA reads as TGTGCCAGTAGCCCAGTTCCGTTCACTGAAGCTTTCTTT. As protein: CASSPVPFTEAFF.

The count of this clone is one. V is TRBV5-4 and J is TRBJ2-5; 9 bases agree with TRBD1. This CDR3 spans 15 amino acids. Unmatched junction bases numbered 8, after V lost 3 bases and J lost 5 bases. Germline V gene data show CDR1 as SGHNT and CDR2 as YYREEE (reference sequence). This chain's CDR3 is CASSSTGGVAETQYF. The CDR3 nucleotides read TGTGCCAGCAGCTCGACAGGGGGAGTAGCGGAGACCCAGTACTTC.

The chain is built from TRBV19 and TRBJ2-1; 13 bases agree with TRBD2. Germline lookup yields CDR1 LNHDA and CDR2 SQIVND (reference sequence). J gave up 0 bases and V 5 bases, and 10 bases lay outside the gene matches. CDR3 length equals 19 residues. In nucleotides, the CDR3 is TGTGCCAGTAGTGGGGCCCCGGGACTAGCGGGGAGCTCCTACAATGAGCAGTTCTTC. Its translation: CASSGAPGLAGSSYNEQFF.